The subject of this entry is one T cell receptor (beta chain). The antigen remains undetermined. MiXCR, run by TCRdb on the 5' RACE reads, gives a single entry per CDR3 protein. Among more than 250,000 distinct CDR3 sequences, 11% were seen once, and the ten largest hold roughly 9%. This CDR3 contains 14 residues. Between the trimmed V and J ends, which lost 0 bases and 5 bases, there was a span of 10 bases. In germline, CDR1 is SGHVS, CDR2 FNYEAQ. The data are from a study of CD8 T cells in ankylosing spondylitis. Findings of the study overall: Matched synovial fluid from ankylosing spondylitis patients was reported to be enriched for disease-linked clones. Within ankylosing spondylitis blood, a TCR beta motif made up of eight or nine highly homologous variants appeared to be characteristic. Disease-linked clones were found to be CD8+ and relatively rare in peripheral blood. Prior literature has documented some motif variants in synovial fluid and blood from reactive arthritis.

The sequenced sample consisted of blood, either unsorted or a sorted T cell fraction (not recorded which). The chain uses TRBV7-6 and TRBJ2-5; D is unclear. The receptor comes from a female donor with ankylosing spondylitis or in good health (not recorded which). The DNA of the CDR3 is TGTGCCAGCAGCTTAGCCAGGCCTGGGGAGACCCAGTACTTC. Translation gives CASSLARPGETQYF.